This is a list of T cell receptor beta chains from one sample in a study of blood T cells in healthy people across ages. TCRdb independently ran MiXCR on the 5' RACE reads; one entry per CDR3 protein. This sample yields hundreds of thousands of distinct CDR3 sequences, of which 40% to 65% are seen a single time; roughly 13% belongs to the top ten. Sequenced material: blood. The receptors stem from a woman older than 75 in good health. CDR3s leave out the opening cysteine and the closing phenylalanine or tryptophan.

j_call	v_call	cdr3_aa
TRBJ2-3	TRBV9	ASSVEIGDTDTQY
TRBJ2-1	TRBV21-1	ASSKEKISNRQF
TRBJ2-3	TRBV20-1	SAPVQGSTDTQY
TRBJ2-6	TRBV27	ASSSADFSGANVLT
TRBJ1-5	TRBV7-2	ASSQRAGNNQPQH
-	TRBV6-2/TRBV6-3	ASSYRQNSYEQY
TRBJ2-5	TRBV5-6	ASSLSGRANEQY
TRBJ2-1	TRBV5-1	ASPGRGRPKTSSYKEQF
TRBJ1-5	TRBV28	ASSFRSANQPQH
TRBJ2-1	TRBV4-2	ASRGNRGRHNEQF
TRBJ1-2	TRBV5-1	ASSLDRGQLGYT
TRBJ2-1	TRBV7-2	ASVRSYNEQF
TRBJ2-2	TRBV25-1	ASSELSFTVAGGELF
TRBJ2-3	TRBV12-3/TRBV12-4	ASSGNEGSTDTQY
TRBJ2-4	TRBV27	ASNPSGGGIQY
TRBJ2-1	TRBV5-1	ASSLEHSSYNEQF
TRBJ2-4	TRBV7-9	ASSRGTDPKNIQY
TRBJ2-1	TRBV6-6	ASSFSINEQF
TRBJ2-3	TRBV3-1	ASSQVTVGTDTQY